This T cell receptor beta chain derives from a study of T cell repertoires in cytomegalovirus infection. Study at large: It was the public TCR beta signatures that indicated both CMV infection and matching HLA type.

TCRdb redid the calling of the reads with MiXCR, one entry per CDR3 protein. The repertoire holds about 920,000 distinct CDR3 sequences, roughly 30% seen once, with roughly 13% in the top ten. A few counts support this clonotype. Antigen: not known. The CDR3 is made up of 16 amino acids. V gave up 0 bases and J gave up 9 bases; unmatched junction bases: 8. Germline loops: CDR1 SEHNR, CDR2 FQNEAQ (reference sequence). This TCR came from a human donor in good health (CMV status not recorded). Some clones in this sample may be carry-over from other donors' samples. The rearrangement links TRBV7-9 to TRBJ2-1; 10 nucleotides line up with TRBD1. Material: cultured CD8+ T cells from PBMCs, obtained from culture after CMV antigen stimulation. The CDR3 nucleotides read TGTGCCAGCAGCTTAGCGTTTGGGGACAGGGGCCCTGAGCAGTTCTTC. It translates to CASSLAFGDRGPEQFF. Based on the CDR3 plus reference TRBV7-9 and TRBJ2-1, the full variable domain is DTGVSQNPRHKITKRGQNVTFRCDPISEHNRLYWYRQTLGQGPEFLTYFQNEAQLEKSRLLSDRFSAERPKGSFSTLEIQRTEQGDSAMYLCASSLAFGDRGPEQFFGPGTRLTVL.